This T cell receptor beta chain was found in a study of T cell responses to AZD1222 COVID-19 vaccine. Overall study: Pooling of second doses given at about 4 or about 12 weeks was done.

The study, taken as a whole, reports: Nearly half of unique spike-specific TCRs reportedly avoided B.1.351 and B.1.1.7 mutated regions.

V was trimmed by 0 bases and J by 4 bases, leaving 7 bases between them. The CDR3 contains 13 residues. The germline CDR1 and CDR2 sequences are SGHDT and YYEEEE. On this clone: Its target is not known.

Profiling relied on immunoSEQ multiplex PCR, and the TCRdb table lists in-frame clones only, not all of them. The sample yields about 130,000 clones, about 91% seen once. This rearrangement joins TRBV5-6 to TRBJ1-2, with D uncertain. The clonotype originates from an adult in good health. The sequenced sample was peripheral blood, obtained on day 0 of AZD1222 vaccination. The CDR3 nucleotides are TGTGCCAGCAGCTTGGAAGGGATCTATGGCTACACCTTC. As protein: CASSLEGIYGYTF.